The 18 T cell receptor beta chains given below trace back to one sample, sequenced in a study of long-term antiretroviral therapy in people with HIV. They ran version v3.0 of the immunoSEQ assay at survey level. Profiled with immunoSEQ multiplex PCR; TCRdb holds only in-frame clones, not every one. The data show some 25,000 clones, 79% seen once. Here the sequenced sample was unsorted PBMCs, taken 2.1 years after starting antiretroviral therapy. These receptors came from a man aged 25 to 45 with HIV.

CDR3 sequence reads: CASSSALGGTRESPLHF. CDR3 sequence (DNA): TGTGCCAGCAGTTCGGCCTTGGGAGGGACTAGGGAATCACCCCTCCACTTT. The chain couples TRBV25-1 to TRBJ1-6; maybe TRBD1 (5 bases). Trimming took 5 bases from V and 10 from J, leaving 24 bases between them. From germline, CDR1 is MGHDK and CDR2 SYGVNS. This CDR3 spans 17 amino acids.

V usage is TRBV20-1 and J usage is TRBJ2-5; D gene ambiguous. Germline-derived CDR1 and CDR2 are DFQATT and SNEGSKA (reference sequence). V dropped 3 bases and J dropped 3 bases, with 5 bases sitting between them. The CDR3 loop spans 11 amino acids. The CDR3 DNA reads TGCAGTGCTAGGCCGGAAGAGACCCAGTACTTC. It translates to CSARPEETQYF.

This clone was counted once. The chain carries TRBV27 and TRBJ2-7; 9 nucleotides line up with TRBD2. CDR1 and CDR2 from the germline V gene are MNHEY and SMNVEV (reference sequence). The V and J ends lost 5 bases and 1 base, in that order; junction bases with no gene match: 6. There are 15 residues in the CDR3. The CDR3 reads CASSATSGSSYEQYF. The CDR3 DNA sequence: TGTGCCAGCAGTGCGACTAGCGGCAGTTCCTACGAGCAGTACTTC.

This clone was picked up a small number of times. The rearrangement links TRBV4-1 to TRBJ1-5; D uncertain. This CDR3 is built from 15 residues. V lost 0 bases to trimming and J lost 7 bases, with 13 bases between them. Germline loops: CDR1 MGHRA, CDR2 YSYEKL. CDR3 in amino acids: CASSQERSAIQPQHF. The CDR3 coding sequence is TGCGCCAGCAGCCAAGAACGGAGCGCTATCCAGCCCCAGCATTTT.

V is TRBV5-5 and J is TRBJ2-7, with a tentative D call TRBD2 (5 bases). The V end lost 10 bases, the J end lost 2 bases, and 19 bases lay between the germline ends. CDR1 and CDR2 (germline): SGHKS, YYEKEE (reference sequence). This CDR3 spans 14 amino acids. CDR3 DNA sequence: TGTGCCTCGTGTGGTGGGTTCGGGACCTACGAGCAGTACTTC. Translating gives CASCGGFGTYEQYF.

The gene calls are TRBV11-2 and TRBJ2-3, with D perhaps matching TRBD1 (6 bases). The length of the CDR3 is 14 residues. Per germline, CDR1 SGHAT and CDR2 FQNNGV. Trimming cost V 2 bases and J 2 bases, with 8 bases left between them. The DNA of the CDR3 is TGTGCCAGCAGCTTACAGGGGTTCACAGATACGCAGTATTTT. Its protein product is CASSLQGFTDTQYF.

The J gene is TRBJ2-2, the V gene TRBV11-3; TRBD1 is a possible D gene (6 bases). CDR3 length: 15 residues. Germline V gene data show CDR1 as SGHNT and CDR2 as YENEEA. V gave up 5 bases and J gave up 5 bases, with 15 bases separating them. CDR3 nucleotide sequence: TGTGCCAGCAGCCCCAGGGGAAACCCGACCGGGGAGCTGTTTTTT. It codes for CASSPRGNPTGELFF.

The CDR3 DNA is TGTGCCACCAGCAGAGTCGGCTCTGGGGCCAACGTCCTGACTTTC. Amino acids: CATSRVGSGANVLTF. The chain recombines TRBV15 with TRBJ2-6; no clear D gene. V lost 1 base and J lost 0, with 4 bases in between. Germline assignment: CDR1 LNHNV and CDR2 YYDKDF (reference sequence). CDR3 size: 15 residues.

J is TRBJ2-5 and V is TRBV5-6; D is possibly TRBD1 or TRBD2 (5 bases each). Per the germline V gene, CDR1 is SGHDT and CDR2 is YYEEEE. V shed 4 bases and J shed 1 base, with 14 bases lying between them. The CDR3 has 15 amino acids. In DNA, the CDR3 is TGTGCCAGCAGCCGACCGGGACGCATCCAAGAGACCCAGTACTTC. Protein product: CASSRPGRIQETQYF.

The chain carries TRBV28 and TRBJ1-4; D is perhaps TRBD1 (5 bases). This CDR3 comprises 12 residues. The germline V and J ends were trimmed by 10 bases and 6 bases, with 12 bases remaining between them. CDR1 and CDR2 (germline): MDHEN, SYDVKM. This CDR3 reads CATSRGDEKLFF. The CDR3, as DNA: TGTGCCACCTCTAGGGGAGATGAAAAACTGTTTTTT. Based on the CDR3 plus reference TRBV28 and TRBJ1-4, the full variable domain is DVKVTQSSRYLVKRTGEKVFLECVQDMDHENMFWYRQDPGLGLRLIYFSYDVKMKEKGDIPEGYSVSREKKERFSLILESASTNQTSMYLCATSRGDEKLFFGSGTQLSVL.

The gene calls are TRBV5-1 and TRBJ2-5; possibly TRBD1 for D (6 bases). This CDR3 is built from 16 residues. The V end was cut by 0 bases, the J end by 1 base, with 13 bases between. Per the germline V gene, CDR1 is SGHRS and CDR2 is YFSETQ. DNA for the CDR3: TGCGCCAGCAGCTTGGAGGGACATAAATTCCAAGAGACCCAGTACTTC. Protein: CASSLEGHKFQETQYF. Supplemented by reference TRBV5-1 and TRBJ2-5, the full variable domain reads KAGVTQTPRYLIKTRGQQVTLSCSPISGHRSVSWYQQTPGQGLQFLFEYFSETQRNKGNFPGRFSGRQFSNSRSEMNVSTLELGDSALYLCASSLEGHKFQETQYFGPGTRLLVL.

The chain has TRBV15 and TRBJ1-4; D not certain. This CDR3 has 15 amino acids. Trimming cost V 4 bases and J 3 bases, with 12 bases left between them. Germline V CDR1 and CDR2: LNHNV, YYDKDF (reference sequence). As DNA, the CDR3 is TGTGCCACCAGCACGCGATCACCGGCTAATGAAAAACTGTTTTTT. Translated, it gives CATSTRSPANEKLFF.

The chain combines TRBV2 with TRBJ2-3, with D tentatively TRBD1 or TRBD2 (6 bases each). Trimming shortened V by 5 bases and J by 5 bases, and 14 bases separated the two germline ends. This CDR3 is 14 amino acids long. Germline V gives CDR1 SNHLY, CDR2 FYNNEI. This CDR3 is CASSPRRGLDTQYF. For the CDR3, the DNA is TGTGCCAGCAGTCCGAGGAGGGGGTTAGATACGCAGTATTTT. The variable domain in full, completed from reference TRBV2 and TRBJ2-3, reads EPEVTQTPSHQVTQMGQEVILRCVPISNHLYFYWYRQILGQKVEFLVSFYNNEISEKSEIFDDQFSVERPDGSNFTLKIRSTKLEDSAMYFCASSPRRGLDTQYFGPGTRLTVL.

Here the CDR3 DNA reads TGCGCCAGCAGCTTGAGTGCGGGAGGAGGGGATTGGAATGAGCAGTTCTTC. This translates into CASSLSAGGGDWNEQFF. This chain uses TRBV5-1 with TRBJ2-1, with TRBD2 identical over 8 bases. J was trimmed by 7 bases and V by 1 base; bases with no gene match: 13. The V gene's germline CDR1 is SGHRS and CDR2 YFSETQ. This CDR3 is built from 17 residues.

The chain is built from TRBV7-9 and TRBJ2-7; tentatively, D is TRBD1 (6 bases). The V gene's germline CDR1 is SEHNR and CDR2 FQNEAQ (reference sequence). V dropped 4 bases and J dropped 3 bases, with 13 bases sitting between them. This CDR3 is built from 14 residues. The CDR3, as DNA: TGTGCCAGCAGCTCCAGGGGAACCGTCTACGAGCAGTACTTC. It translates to CASSSRGTVYEQYF.

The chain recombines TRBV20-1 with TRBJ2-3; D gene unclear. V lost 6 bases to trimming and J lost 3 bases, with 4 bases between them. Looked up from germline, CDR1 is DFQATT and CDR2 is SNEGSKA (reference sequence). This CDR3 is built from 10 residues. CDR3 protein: CSAGTDTQYF. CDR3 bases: TGCAGTGCGGGGACAGATACGCAGTATTTT.

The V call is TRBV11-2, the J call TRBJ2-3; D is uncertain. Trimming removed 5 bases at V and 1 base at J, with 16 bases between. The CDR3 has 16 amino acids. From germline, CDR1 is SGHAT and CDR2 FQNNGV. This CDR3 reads CASSPRLLSGTDTQYF. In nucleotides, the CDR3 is TGTGCCAGCAGCCCTCGACTCCTTTCGGGCACAGATACGCAGTATTTT. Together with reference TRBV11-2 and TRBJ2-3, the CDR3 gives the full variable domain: EAGVAQSPRYKIIEKRQSVAFWCNPISGHATLYWYQQILGQGPKLLIQFQNNGVVDDSQLPKDRFSAERLKGVDSTLKIQPAKLEDSAVYLCASSPRLLSGTDTQYFGPGTRLTVL.

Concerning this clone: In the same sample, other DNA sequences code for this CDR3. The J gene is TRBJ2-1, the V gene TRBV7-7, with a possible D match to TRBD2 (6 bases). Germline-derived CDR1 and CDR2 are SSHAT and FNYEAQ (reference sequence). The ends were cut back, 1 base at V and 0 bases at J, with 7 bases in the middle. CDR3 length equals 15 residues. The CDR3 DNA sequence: TGTGCCAGCAGCTTAGGACTAGACTCCTACAATGAGCAGTTCTTC. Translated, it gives CASSLGLDSYNEQFF.